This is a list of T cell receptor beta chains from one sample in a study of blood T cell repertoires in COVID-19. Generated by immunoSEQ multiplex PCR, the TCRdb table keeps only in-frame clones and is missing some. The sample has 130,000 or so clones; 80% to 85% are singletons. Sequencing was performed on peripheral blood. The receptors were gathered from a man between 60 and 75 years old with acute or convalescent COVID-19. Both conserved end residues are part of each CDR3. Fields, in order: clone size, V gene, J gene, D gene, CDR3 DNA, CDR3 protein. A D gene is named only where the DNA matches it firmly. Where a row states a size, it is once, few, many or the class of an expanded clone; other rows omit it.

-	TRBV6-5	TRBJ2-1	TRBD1	TGTGCCAGCAAGACCCAGGGGGCCCTCTACAATGAGCAGTTCTTC	CASKTQGALYNEQFF
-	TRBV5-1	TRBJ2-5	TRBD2	TGCGCCAGCAGTCTCGCGGGGGGGCGGGAGACCCAGTACTTC	CASSLAGGRETQYF
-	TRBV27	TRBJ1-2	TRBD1	TGTGCCAGCAGTTTCCGACAGGGGGAGGGGGTCGATCGCTACACCTTC	CASSFRQGEGVDRYTF
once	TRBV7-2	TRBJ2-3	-	TGTGCCAGCAGCTTAGACGCCGGGGGGCGGGGCACAGATACGCAGTATTTT	CASSLDAGGRGTDTQYF
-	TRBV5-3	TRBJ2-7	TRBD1	TGTGCCAGAAGCGCCGGGGCCCGGGACAGATACGAGCAGTACTTC	CARSAGARDRYEQYF
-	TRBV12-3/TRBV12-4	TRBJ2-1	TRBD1	TGTGCCAGCAGTACAGGGGAGAATGAGCAGTTCTTC	CASSTGENEQFF
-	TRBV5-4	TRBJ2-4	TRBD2	TGTGCCAGCAGCTTGGCTAGCGGGAGTAGCATTCAGTACTTC	CASSLASGSSIQYF
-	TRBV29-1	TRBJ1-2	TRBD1	TGCAGCGTTGTGCTCAACAGGGGCTTTGATGGCTACACCTTC	CSVVLNRGFDGYTF
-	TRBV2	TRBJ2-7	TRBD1	TGTGCCAGCAGCGTACGCCGGGACAGCTACGAGCAGTACTTC	CASSVRRDSYEQYF
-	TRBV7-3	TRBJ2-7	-	TGTGCCAGCAGCTTAAGTCAGGGGATGGACGAGCAGTACTTC	CASSLSQGMDEQYF
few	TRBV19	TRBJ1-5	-	TGTGCCAGTAGTATAGGACAGTTAGATCAGCCCCAGCATTTT	CASSIGQLDQPQHF
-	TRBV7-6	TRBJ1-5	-	TGTGCCAGCAGCTTAGGGCAGAATCAGCCCCAGCATTTT	CASSLGQNQPQHF
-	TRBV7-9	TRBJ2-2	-	TGTGCCAGCAGCTTAGGGACATCAAACACCGGGGAGCTGTTTTTT	CASSLGTSNTGELFF
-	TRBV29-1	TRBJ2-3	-	TGCAGCGGTCTATTCGGGGGCACAGATACGCAGTATTTT	CSGLFGGTDTQYF
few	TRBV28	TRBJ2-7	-	TGTGCCAGCAGTTTATCCGACGAGCAGTACTTC	CASSLSDEQYF
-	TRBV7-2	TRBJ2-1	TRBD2	TGTGCCAGCAGGCCGACTAGCGCACGATCATACAATGAGCAGTTCTTC	CASRPTSARSYNEQFF
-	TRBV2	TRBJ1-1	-	TGTGCCAGCAGTGAAGAGGGGTCTCCTATGAACACTGAAGCTTTCTTT	CASSEEGSPMNTEAFF
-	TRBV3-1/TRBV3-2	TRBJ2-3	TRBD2	TGTGCCAGCAGCCAAGGCGGGGGGGCCGTCGATACGCAGTATTTT	CASSQGGGAVDTQYF
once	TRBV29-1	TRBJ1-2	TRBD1	TGCAGCGTTGCGCCGGGACAGGGGTTTGGCTACACCTTC	CSVAPGQGFGYTF
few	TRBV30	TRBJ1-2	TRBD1	TGTGCCTGGAGTGTAGGACAGGGGACGAGTGGCTACACCTTC	CAWSVGQGTSGYTF
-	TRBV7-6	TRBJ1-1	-	TGTGCCAGCAGCTTAGCAGGGGAGAACACTGAAGCTTTCTTT	CASSLAGENTEAFF
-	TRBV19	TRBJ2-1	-	TGTGCCAGTTGGAGGGAGGGGGAGGATGAGCAGTTCTTC	CASWREGEDEQFF